Below are 28 T cell receptor beta chains sequenced from a single sample in a study of shared clonotypes between healthy human individuals. Produced via immunoSEQ multiplex PCR; TCRdb's table is partial and in-frame only. Among about 490,000 clones listed, around 80% were seen once. The sample comprised PBMCs. Receptor source: a woman in her thirties or forties in good health. Some clones in this sample may be carry-over from other donors' samples.

This chain uses TRBV5-8 with TRBJ2-1; TRBD2 matches at 14 bases. Trimming cost V 2 bases and J 8 bases; bases outside gene matches: 3. CDR1 and CDR2 (germline): SGHTS, YDEGEE. The CDR3 has 15 amino acids. The CDR3 reads CASSFGTSGSDEQFF. CDR3 nucleotides: TGTGCCAGCAGCTTTGGGACTAGCGGGAGTGATGAGCAGTTCTTC. The entire variable domain, with the rest obtained from reference TRBV5-8 and TRBJ2-1, is as follows: EAGVTQSPTHLIKTRGQQATLRCSPISGHTSVYWYQQALGLGLQFLLWYDEGEERNRGNFPPRFSGRQFPNYSSELNVNALELEDSALYLCASSFGTSGSDEQFFGPGTRLTVL.

This clone appeared many times. Additional DNA sequences in this sample encode the identical CDR3. This chain connects TRBV25-1 to TRBJ1-4; TRBD1 matches at 9 bases. Germline values: CDR1 MGHDK, CDR2 SYGVNS. Trimming cost V 3 bases and J 8 bases; bases outside gene matches: 4. The CDR3 sequence is 14 residues long. The CDR3 DNA reads TGTGCCAGCAGTGAGGGACAGGGACGGGAAAAACTGTTTTTT. As protein: CASSEGQGREKLFF.

The chain recombines TRBV7-2 with TRBJ2-5; 13 bases are a match to TRBD2. CDR3 length equals 18 residues. CDR1 is SGHTA and CDR2 is FQGNSA in the germline V gene. Trimming cost V 0 bases and J 1 base; bases outside gene matches: 5. CDR3 in DNA: TGTGCCAGCAGCTTAGCGACTAGCGGGAGGTGGGGCCAAGAGACCCAGTACTTC. Residues: CASSLATSGRWGQETQYF.

The rearrangement links TRBV7-3 to TRBJ2-7; 8 nucleotides match TRBD2. J gave up 0 bases and V 2 bases, and 3 bases lay outside the gene matches. Germline lookup yields CDR1 SGHTA and CDR2 FQGTGA. The CDR3 spans 15 residues. The DNA of the CDR3 is TGTGCCAGCAGCTTAGGTAGCGGGGCCTCCTACGAGCAGTACTTC. Encoded protein: CASSLGSGASYEQYF. The whole variable domain, filled in from reference TRBV7-3 and TRBJ2-7, reads GAGVSQTPSNKVTEKGKYVELRCDPISGHTALYWYRQSLGQGPEFLIYFQGTGAADDSGLPNDRFFAVRPEGSVSTLKIQRTERGDSAVYLCASSLGSGASYEQYFGPGTRLTVT.

CDR3 sequence (DNA): TGTGCCAGCGCAGACAGGGAATCGACTGAAGCTTTCTTT. As protein: CASADRESTEAFF. This chain connects TRBV2 to TRBJ1-1; 7 nucleotides match TRBD1. The CDR3 runs to 13 residues. Germline-derived CDR1 and CDR2 are SNHLY and FYNNEI. Trimming at V came to 8 bases and at J to 5 bases, leaving 8 bases not matched to a gene.

The V gene is TRBV29-1, the J gene TRBJ1-4, with D possibly being TRBD1 (5 bases). Germline CDR1 is SQVTM and CDR2 is ANQGSEA. The CDR3 sequence is 12 residues long. V lost 7 bases and J lost 0, with 6 bases in between. The CDR3: CSGDPTNEKLFF. The CDR3 DNA reads TGCAGCGGGGACCCAACTAATGAAAAACTGTTTTTT. Full variable domain (remainder filled in from reference TRBV29-1 and TRBJ1-4): SAVISQKPSRDICQRGTSLTIQCQVDSQVTMMFWYRQQPGQSLTLIATANQGSEATYESGFVIDKFPISRPNLTFSTLTVSNMSPEDSSIYLCSGDPTNEKLFFGSGTQLSVL.

This clone was counted ten times or more. The V and J genes are TRBV18 and TRBJ1-4; TRBD1 is a possible D gene (5 bases). Trimming removed 1 base from V and 8 bases from J, with 11 bases in between. Germline lookup yields CDR1 KGHSH and CDR2 LQKENI. CDR3 size: 14 residues. The CDR3 DNA sequence: TGTGCCAGCTCACCACAGGGGCTCGGAGAAAAACTGTTTTTT. It codes for CASSPQGLGEKLFF.

The rearrangement uses TRBV10-2 and TRBJ2-3; 8 bases are shared with TRBD2. The length of the CDR3 is 15 residues. Per germline, CDR1 WSHSY and CDR2 SAAADI. With 10 bases clipped from V and 3 bases from J, the junction kept 12 bases outside the gene matches. CDR3 sequence: CATRRGAGVTDTQYF. In DNA form, the CDR3 reads TGCGCCACCCGAAGGGGAGCGGGAGTGACAGATACGCAGTATTTT.

The chain couples TRBV29-1 to TRBJ1-1; 10 bases are a match to TRBD1. CDR1 SQVTM and CDR2 ANQGSEA come from the germline V gene. The CDR3 is 16 amino acids. V lost 2 bases to trimming and J lost 5 bases; unmatched junction nucleotides: 11. The CDR3 region has the DNA TGCAGCGTTGAAAATCCGACAGGGGGCGCGGGGACTGAAGCTTTCTTT. It translates to CSVENPTGGAGTEAFF.

This chain joins TRBV7-2 and TRBJ1-5; 8 nucleotides align to TRBD1. The CDR3 is 16 amino acids. The junction had 9 bases not matched to a gene; V was cut back by 1 base and J by 7 bases. CDR1 is SGHTA, CDR2 FQGNSA, per germline. The CDR3 DNA follows: TGTGCCAGCAGCTTAGTAGGTCAGGGGGCCAGACAGCCCCAGCATTTT. Amino acids: CASSLVGQGARQPQHF.

The chain's CDR3 is CASTLQGADYNEQFF. In nucleotides, the CDR3 is TGCGCCAGCACTTTACAGGGGGCCGATTACAATGAGCAGTTCTTC. V and J are TRBV10-2 and TRBJ2-1, with 9 bases fitting TRBD1. J was trimmed by 4 bases and V by 7 bases; bases with no gene match: 8. Germline V gene data show CDR1 as WSHSY and CDR2 as SAAADI. This CDR3 has 15 amino acids.

This chain links TRBV6-1 with TRBJ1-5; 7 nucleotides line up with TRBD1. CDR1 and CDR2 (germline): MNHNS, SASEGT. V lost 4 bases, J lost 2 bases, and 11 bases stayed unmatched. The CDR3 spans 17 residues. CDR3 amino acids: CASSGYRGGGGNQPQHF. The CDR3 region has the DNA TGTGCCAGCAGTGGCTATCGAGGGGGCGGGGGCAATCAGCCCCAGCATTTT.

V gene TRBV10-2 combines with J gene TRBJ1-1, with D maybe TRBD1 (6 bases). CDR3 length equals 15 residues. CDR1 and CDR2 from the germline V gene are WSHSY and SAAADI. V was cut by 1 base and J by 2 bases, with 11 bases left in between. The CDR3 nucleotides are TGCGCCAGCAGTGAGTTTGGGGGCCACAACACTGAAGCTTTCTTT. Translating gives CASSEFGGHNTEAFF.

The V gene is TRBV4-1, the J gene TRBJ1-5; no clear D. The CDR3 has 17 residues. Per germline, CDR1 MGHRA and CDR2 YSYEKL. Trimming took off 1 base at V and 2 bases at J, with 15 bases between the two ends. The CDR3 coding sequence is TGCGCCAGCAGCCAAGTCGCAGTCAGAATGGGCAATCAGCCCCAGCATTTT. Its translation: CASSQVAVRMGNQPQHF.

The rearrangement uses TRBV2 and TRBJ2-7, with TRBD1 matching over 9 bases. V trimming: 7 bases; J trimming: 4 bases; junction bases outside the gene matches: 14. The CDR3 extends over 16 amino acids. Germline CDR1 and CDR2: SNHLY and FYNNEI. The CDR3 DNA sequence: TGTGCCAGCACTAATAGGCGGACAGGGGTGAGTTACGAGCAGTACTTC. This encodes CASTNRRTGVSYEQYF.

J is TRBJ1-4 and V is TRBV5-1; unclear D gene. Trimming shortened V by 5 bases and J by 6 bases, and 8 bases separated the two germline ends. CDR1 is SGHRS and CDR2 is YFSETQ in the germline V gene. The CDR3 is 12 residues long. The CDR3 here is CASRRTDEKLFF. As DNA, the CDR3 is TGCGCCAGCAGGAGGACGGATGAAAAACTGTTTTTT.

The genes are TRBV7-8 and TRBJ2-3; 9 bases match TRBD2. V gave up 5 bases and J gave up 6 bases; unmatched junction bases: 15. Germline lookup yields CDR1 SGHVS and CDR2 FQNEAQ. The CDR3 sequence is 17 residues long. As DNA, the CDR3 is TGTGCCAGCAGCCGTTATAGGGCGGCGGGAGGGTTCGATACGCAGTATTTT. It specifies CASSRYRAAGGFDTQYF.

This chain joins TRBV13 and TRBJ2-1; 10 positions match TRBD2. This CDR3 has 15 amino acids. V dropped 6 bases and J dropped 2; count of bases not matched to a gene: 4. The germline gives CDR1 PRHDT, CDR2 FYEKMQ (reference sequence). CDR3 nucleotide sequence: TGTGCCAGCAGATCTAGCGGGAGAACCTACAATGAGCAGTTCTTC. Protein product: CASRSSGRTYNEQFF.

The V and J genes are TRBV5-1 and TRBJ2-2; tentatively, D is TRBD1 (5 bases). CDR3 length equals 17 residues. The germline V gene has CDR1 SGHRS and CDR2 YFSETQ. V shed 4 bases and J shed 4 bases, with 20 bases lying between them. The CDR3 region has the DNA TGCGCCAGCAGCCTATTCTCCGTTCAGGGAAGCACCGGGGAGCTGTTTTTT. Its translation is CASSLFSVQGSTGELFF.

This sequence joins TRBV27 and TRBJ2-5, with 10 bases lining up with TRBD2. The CDR3 is 19 amino acids. V lost 5 bases to trimming and J lost 2 bases; unmatched junction nucleotides: 17. The germline V gene has CDR1 MNHEY and CDR2 SMNVEV (reference sequence). The CDR3 bases are TGTGCCAGCAGTCCTTCACTAGCGGGGATTCTACTCCTACAAGAGACCCAGTACTTC. Amino acid sequence: CASSPSLAGILLLQETQYF.

The chain couples TRBV7-6 to TRBJ1-6; D not certain. With 5 bases removed from V and 7 bases from J, the gap between germline ends came to 15 bases. This CDR3 has 15 amino acids. Germline V gives CDR1 SGHVS, CDR2 FNYEAQ. The CDR3 sequence: CASSPVRSPNSPLHF. The CDR3 region has the DNA TGTGCCAGCAGCCCAGTCCGATCTCCCAATTCACCCCTCCACTTT.

This chain joins TRBV29-1 and TRBJ2-7; unclear D gene. V dropped 4 bases and J dropped 5 bases, with 9 bases sitting between them. The CDR3 loop spans 11 amino acids. The germline gives CDR1 SQVTM, CDR2 ANQGSEA. The CDR3 is CSVAQQDEQYF. In DNA, the CDR3 is TGCAGCGTTGCGCAGCAGGACGAGCAGTACTTC.

This chain connects TRBV21-1 to TRBJ2-7; the DNA was not compared with TRBD1, the D call given in the table. TRBV21-1 is a pseudogene segment. The CDR3 is 15 amino acids. The CDR3 DNA reads as TGTGCCAGCAGCAACGACAGGGTTTGCTCCTACGAGCAGTACTTC. Amino acid sequence: CASSNDRVCSYEQYF.

This chain links TRBV28 with TRBJ2-3; D is uncertain. CDR3 length: 12 amino acids. The ends were cut back, 6 bases at V and 3 bases at J, with 7 bases in the middle. Germline V lookup: CDR1 MDHEN, CDR2 SYDVKM. CDR3 sequence: CASSPTTDTQYF. In nucleotides, the CDR3 is TGTGCCAGCAGCCCTACGACAGATACGCAGTATTTT. Together with reference TRBV28 and TRBJ2-3, the CDR3 gives the full variable domain: DVKVTQSSRYLVKRTGEKVFLECVQDMDHENMFWYRQDPGLGLRLIYFSYDVKMKEKGDIPEGYSVSREKKERFSLILESASTNQTSMYLCASSPTTDTQYFGPGTRLTVL.

The CDR3 is CASSLDGPSSTDTQYF. The CDR3 DNA is TGCGCCAGCAGCTTGGATGGCCCCTCTAGCACAGATACGCAGTATTTT. The V and J genes are TRBV5-1 and TRBJ2-3; D is unresolved. With 0 bases removed from V and 0 bases from J, the gap between germline ends came to 11 bases. Germline CDR1 is SGHRS and CDR2 is YFSETQ. The CDR3 extends over 16 amino acids.

This sequence joins TRBV9 and TRBJ1-3, with 9 bases aligning to TRBD1. The CDR3 spans 15 residues. Looked up from germline, CDR1 is SGDLS and CDR2 is YYNGEE. V gave up 4 bases and J gave up 3 bases; unmatched junction bases: 5. CDR3 residues: CASSPMTGGGNTIYF. The DNA for the CDR3 is TGTGCCAGCAGCCCGATGACAGGGGGTGGAAACACCATATATTTT.

This clone was recorded only once. The V gene is TRBV5-1, the J gene TRBJ2-5; 8 positions match TRBD1. CDR3 size: 14 residues. The germline V gene has CDR1 SGHRS and CDR2 YFSETQ. Germline trimming cut 4 bases from V and 5 bases from J; bases unmatched to any gene: 7. CDR3 DNA: TGCGCCAGCAGCCCGGACAGGGAAGGGGAGACCCAGTACTTC. Translation gives CASSPDREGETQYF.

The V gene is TRBV25-1, the J gene TRBJ2-7, with TRBD2 matching over 14 bases. From germline, CDR1 is MGHDK and CDR2 SYGVNS. The V gene end was trimmed by 1 base and the J gene end by 6 bases; junction bases not matched to a gene: 8. This CDR3 spans 17 amino acids. The CDR3: CASSESPTSGRAFEQYF. The CDR3 nucleotides read TGTGCCAGCAGTGAATCCCCGACTAGCGGGAGGGCCTTCGAGCAGTACTTC.